These T cell receptor beta chains were read from a single sample in a study of cytomegalovirus exposure and HLA in healthy donors. The data were produced by immunoSEQ multiplex PCR, yet TCRdb's version contains in-frame clones alone and is incomplete. This table holds approximately 120,000 clones, 94% found once. Sequenced sample: PBMCs. These receptor sequences come from a young woman in good health and CMV-seronegative. Both conserved end residues are part of each CDR3. D genes are given only for firm matches. Some rows have no size entry. The others give once, few or many, or a class for an expanded clone.

j_call: TRBJ1-3
d_call: -
v_call: TRBV9
clone_size: -
cdr3_length: 14
cdr3_aa: CASSAGSGGNTIYF
cdr3_nt: TGTGCCAGCAGCGCAGGTTCTGGGGGAAACACCATATATTTT

j_call: TRBJ1-1
d_call: TRBD1
v_call: TRBV10-3
clone_size: -
cdr3_length: 13
cdr3_aa: CAITTGTGVEAFF
cdr3_nt: TGTGCCATCACCACCGGGACAGGGGTTGAAGCTTTCTTT

j_call: TRBJ2-3
d_call: -
v_call: TRBV20-1
clone_size: -
cdr3_length: 10
cdr3_aa: CSASLITQYF
cdr3_nt: TGCAGTGCAAGCCTTATTACGCAGTATTTT

j_call: TRBJ2-6
d_call: TRBD2
v_call: TRBV19
clone_size: -
cdr3_length: 17
cdr3_aa: CASSWLAGGFGANVLTF
cdr3_nt: TGTGCCAGTAGTTGGCTAGCGGGAGGGTTTGGGGCCAACGTCCTGACTTTC

j_call: TRBJ2-5
d_call: -
v_call: TRBV7-9
clone_size: -
cdr3_length: 19
cdr3_aa: CASSPDGEFALRSGETQYF
cdr3_nt: TGTGCCAGCAGCCCCGACGGGGAGTTTGCTCTTCGGTCCGGAGAGACCCAGTACTTC

j_call: TRBJ2-5
d_call: -
v_call: TRBV4-1
clone_size: -
cdr3_length: 13
cdr3_aa: CASSSLLRETQYF
cdr3_nt: TGCGCCAGCAGCTCACTCCTTCGCGAGACCCAGTACTTC

j_call: TRBJ2-1
d_call: TRBD2
v_call: TRBV28
clone_size: -
cdr3_length: 14
cdr3_aa: CASSGGGAYNEQFF
cdr3_nt: TGTGCCAGCAGTGGCGGGGGGGCCTACAATGAGCAGTTCTTC

j_call: TRBJ1-5
d_call: -
v_call: TRBV19
clone_size: -
cdr3_length: 15
cdr3_aa: CASSIGSTVDQPQHF
cdr3_nt: TGTGCCAGTAGTATAGGTTCGACAGTTGATCAGCCCCAGCATTTT

j_call: TRBJ2-7
d_call: -
v_call: TRBV27
clone_size: -
cdr3_length: 14
cdr3_aa: CASSTMAGAREQYF
cdr3_nt: TGTGCCAGCTCTACCATGGCAGGTGCCCGCGAGCAGTACTTC

j_call: TRBJ2-2
d_call: -
v_call: TRBV6-5
clone_size: -
cdr3_length: 15
cdr3_aa: CASSPQGVNTGELFF
cdr3_nt: TGTGCCAGCTCACCTCAGGGTGTTAACACCGGGGAGCTGTTTTTT

j_call: TRBJ2-7
d_call: TRBD1
v_call: TRBV5-6
clone_size: -
cdr3_length: 15
cdr3_aa: CASSPTGGRGYEQYF
cdr3_nt: TGTGCCAGCAGCCCCACAGGGGGCCGAGGCTACGAGCAGTACTTC

j_call: TRBJ1-5
d_call: -
v_call: TRBV30
clone_size: -
cdr3_length: 14
cdr3_aa: CAWSLGRGDQPQHF
cdr3_nt: TGTGCCTGGAGTTTAGGGAGAGGAGATCAGCCCCAGCATTTT

j_call: TRBJ2-7
d_call: -
v_call: TRBV6-4
clone_size: -
cdr3_length: 15
cdr3_aa: CASSDPSRGVAEQYF
cdr3_nt: TGTGCCAGCAGTGACCCATCCCGGGGTGTGGCCGAGCAGTACTTC

j_call: TRBJ1-1
d_call: -
v_call: TRBV7-6
clone_size: -
cdr3_length: 14
cdr3_aa: CASSPREKNTEAFF
cdr3_nt: TGTGCCAGCAGCCCTCGGGAGAAGAACACTGAAGCTTTCTTT

j_call: TRBJ1-2
d_call: -
v_call: TRBV5-1
clone_size: once
cdr3_length: 17
cdr3_aa: CASSLGVRGPTTAGYTF
cdr3_nt: TGCGCCAGCAGCTTAGGTGTCAGGGGCCCCACCACGGCTGGCTACACCTTC

j_call: TRBJ2-5
d_call: -
v_call: TRBV5-1
clone_size: -
cdr3_length: 18
cdr3_aa: CASSLGTRGSNGKETQYF
cdr3_nt: TGCGCCAGCAGCTTGGGCACTCGGGGGAGCAACGGGAAAGAGACCCAGTACTTC

j_call: TRBJ2-5
d_call: TRBD2
v_call: TRBV9
clone_size: -
cdr3_length: 15
cdr3_aa: CASGALASGRETQYF
cdr3_nt: TGTGCCAGCGGGGCTCTGGCTAGCGGGAGGGAGACCCAGTACTTC

j_call: TRBJ2-1
d_call: -
v_call: TRBV20-1
clone_size: -
cdr3_length: 11
cdr3_aa: CSASSGPEQFF
cdr3_nt: TGCAGTGCTTCGTCCGGTCCTGAGCAGTTCTTC

j_call: TRBJ2-3
d_call: -
v_call: TRBV28
clone_size: once
cdr3_length: 15
cdr3_aa: CASTLAGIAIDTQYF
cdr3_nt: TGTGCCAGCACCCTAGCCGGGATAGCCATTGATACGCAGTATTTT

j_call: TRBJ2-1
d_call: TRBD2
v_call: TRBV6-4
clone_size: -
cdr3_length: 15
cdr3_aa: CASSDGDYSYNEQFF
cdr3_nt: TGTGCCAGCAGTGACGGGGACTACTCCTACAATGAGCAGTTCTTC

j_call: TRBJ1-3
d_call: TRBD1
v_call: TRBV30
clone_size: -
cdr3_length: 14
cdr3_aa: CAWSVQGGGNTIYF
cdr3_nt: TGTGCCTGGAGTGTACAGGGGGGCGGAAACACCATATATTTT